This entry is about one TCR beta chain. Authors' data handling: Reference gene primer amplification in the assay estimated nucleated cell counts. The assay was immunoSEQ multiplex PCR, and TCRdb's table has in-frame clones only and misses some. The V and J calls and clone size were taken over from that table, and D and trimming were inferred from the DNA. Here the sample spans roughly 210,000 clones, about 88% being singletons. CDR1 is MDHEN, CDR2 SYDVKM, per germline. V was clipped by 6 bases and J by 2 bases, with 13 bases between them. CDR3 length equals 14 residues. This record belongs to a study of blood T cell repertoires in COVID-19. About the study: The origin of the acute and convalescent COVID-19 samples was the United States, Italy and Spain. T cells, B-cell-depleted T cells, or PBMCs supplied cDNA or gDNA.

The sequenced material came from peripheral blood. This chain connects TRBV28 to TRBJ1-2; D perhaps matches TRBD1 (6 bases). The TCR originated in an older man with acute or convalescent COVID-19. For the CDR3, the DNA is TGTGCCAGCAGGAGGGGCGGGGGCAACTATGGCTACACCTTC. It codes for CASRRGGGNYGYTF.